A selection of T cell receptor beta chains follows, all from one sample in a study of regulatory T cells in long-lasting Graves disease. MiXCR was run by TCRdb on the multiplex PCR reads, yielding one entry per CDR3 protein. The sample contains about 500,000 distinct CDR3 sequences, 15% to 20% of which appear only once. These data were also reused for a study on T cells in Graves' hyperthyroidism and ophthalmopathy.

The specimen was peripheral blood mononuclear cells (PBMCs), collected at new diagnosis, from a patient treated with antithyroid drugs. The receptor source for this set is a man in his forties or fifties with Graves disease. CDR3s include the opening cysteine and the closing phenylalanine or tryptophan. D genes are given only for firm matches. The size of a clone is reported for some rows only, either as once, few or many, or as a class for expanded clones.

TRBV19,-,few,TRBJ2-3,TGTGCCAGTAGTATAGTTAGCGGATCTGCCACAGATACGCAGTATTTT,CASSIVSGSATDTQYF
TRBV2,-,-,TRBJ2-2,TGTGCCAGCAGCGTACTGGGACCAAACACCGGGGAGCTGTTTTTT,CASSVLGPNTGELFF
TRBV28,-,many,TRBJ2-7,TGTGCCAGCAGCTTCGGGACGGCAACCTACGAGCAGTACTTC,CASSFGTATYEQYF
TRBV20-1,-,many,TRBJ1-2,TGCAGTGCTAGAGATACTAGGGGAAACTATGGCTACACCTTC,CSARDTRGNYGYTF
TRBV7-2,-,-,TRBJ1-4,TGTGCCGGCAGCTTATTTCCCCCGGGCACAAATGGAAAACTGTTTTTT,CAGSLFPPGTNGKLFF
TRBV18,-,many,TRBJ1-2,TGTGCCAGCAGCCCGCGAACGGGGGTAGATGGCTACACCTTC,CASSPRTGVDGYTF
TRBV2,TRBD1,many,TRBJ2-2,TGTGCCAGCAGTGAAAGGAGACAGGGGGTTCGGACCACCGGGGAGCTGTTTTTT,CASSERRQGVRTTGELFF
TRBV7-9,TRBD1,many,TRBJ1-2,TGTGCCAGCAGCCCTAGGGGGACAGGGCAGGCCACTAACTATGGCTACACCTTC,CASSPRGTGQATNYGYTF
TRBV30,-,many,TRBJ2-7,TGTGCCTGGAACCCCCGCCGGGGGTACGAGCAGTACTTC,CAWNPRRGYEQYF
TRBV2,-,many,TRBJ2-5,TGTGCCAGCAGGGGGCCGGAAGAGACCCAGTACTTC,CASRGPEETQYF
TRBV6-1,-,few,TRBJ2-7,TGTGCCAGCAGTCCCCTGCGGAACTACGAGCAGTACTTC,CASSPLRNYEQYF
TRBV6-2/TRBV6-3,TRBD1,many,TRBJ2-5,TGTGCCAGCAGGAACAGGGGGAGAGAGACCCAGTACTTC,CASRNRGRETQYF
TRBV20-1,TRBD1,-,TRBJ1-4,TGCAGTGCTCCACCAAGGGGCAGGGGGCGTGGTGAAAAACTGTTTTTT,CSAPPRGRGRGEKLFF
TRBV14,TRBD1,-,TRBJ2-1,TGTGCCAGCAGCTTCCTGGGACAGGGGGCTAGGGAGCAGTTCTTC,CASSFLGQGAREQFF
TRBV7-9,-,many,TRBJ2-1,TGTGCCAGCAGCTTTGGGGACAATGAGCAGTTCTTC,CASSFGDNEQFF
TRBV18,-,-,TRBJ2-7,TGTGCCAGCTCACCACCGTTTGCGAGGAGCTCCTACGAGCAGTACTTC,CASSPPFARSSYEQYF
TRBV20-1,TRBD2,-,TRBJ2-7,TGCAGTGCCAGGGGGTTGACTAGCGGTTACGAGCAGTACTTC,CSARGLTSGYEQYF
TRBV6-1,-,few,TRBJ1-4,TGTGCCAGCAGTGTGAGGAGTTCTAATGAAAAACTGTTTTTT,CASSVRSSNEKLFF
TRBV5-4,TRBD2,-,TRBJ2-2,TGTGCCAGCAGCTCACGACTAGCGGGGATCACCGGGGAGCTGTTTTTT,CASSSRLAGITGELFF
TRBV12-3/TRBV12-4,-,many,TRBJ2-3,TGTGCCAGCACCTTACCGCGGGGGCAATCAGATACGCAGTATTTT,CASTLPRGQSDTQYF
TRBV19,-,-,TRBJ2-7,TGTGCCAGTAGTAATCAGGGCCGGACGGACGAGCAGTACTTC,CASSNQGRTDEQYF
TRBV2,TRBD2,many,TRBJ2-1,TGTGCCAGCAGTGAAGGTTCTAGCGGGGCCTACAGTAGTGAGCAGTTCTTC,CASSEGSSGAYSSEQFF
TRBV2,TRBD2,many,TRBJ2-1,TGTGCCAGCAGCGAAGTCACTAGCGGGAGGTGGGATGAGCAGTTCTTC,CASSEVTSGRWDEQFF
TRBV7-9,-,-,TRBJ2-7,TGTGCCAGCAGCTTAGGGGGGAACAATGAGCAGTACTTC,CASSLGGNNEQYF
TRBV14,-,-,TRBJ2-7,TGTGCCAGCAGCCAAGTCCTTTGGGGAGAGCAGTACTTC,CASSQVLWGEQYF
TRBV20-1,TRBD1,many,TRBJ1-5,TGCAGTGCCATGTTGACAGGGGGGAATCAGCCCCAGCATTTT,CSAMLTGGNQPQHF
TRBV6-5,-,many,TRBJ1-1,TGTGCCAGCAGTTACTCGATGGGGGCGGGCACTGAAGCTTTCTTT,CASSYSMGAGTEAFF
TRBV5-1,-,many,TRBJ2-2,TGCGCCAGCAGCTTGGACGACCGGCTTGTCGCCGGGGAGCTGTTTTTT,CASSLDDRLVAGELFF
TRBV6-2/TRBV6-3,-,many,TRBJ2-7,TGTGCCAGCAGTTACTCCCTATCTCGCGAGCAGTACTTC,CASSYSLSREQYF
TRBV28,-,many,TRBJ1-1,TGTGCCAGCAGTTTTTTATTTGGGGGTCCCACTGAAGCTTTCTTT,CASSFLFGGPTEAFF
TRBV6-1,TRBD2,-,TRBJ2-1,TGTGCCAGCAGAGCCGGGACTAGCGGGGGGAGCTCCTACAATGAGCAGTTCTTC,CASRAGTSGGSSYNEQFF
TRBV30,TRBD1,-,TRBJ2-7,TGTGCCTGGCGACAACAGGGGGCCTACGAGCAGTACTTC,CAWRQQGAYEQYF
TRBV28,TRBD1,many,TRBJ1-4,TGTGCCAGCAGTTCGGTGACAGGGCGAAATGAAAAACTGTTTTTT,CASSSVTGRNEKLFF
TRBV5-6,-,few,TRBJ1-1,TGTGCCAGCAGCTTGACCCCAGCGACTGAAGCTTTCTTT,CASSLTPATEAFF
TRBV30,TRBD1,many,TRBJ1-1,TGTGCCTGGAGTTCATGGGGGGGACAGTCGAACACTGAAGCTTTCTTT,CAWSSWGGQSNTEAFF
TRBV20-1,TRBD2,once,TRBJ2-3,TGCAGTGCACCCCATTTAGCGGGGACTTCACGGGCAGATACGCAGTATTTT,CSAPHLAGTSRADTQYF
TRBV29-1,-,few,TRBJ1-2,TGCAGCGTTGAAGATCGGCAGACCCAAATTAACTATGGCTACACCTTC,CSVEDRQTQINYGYTF
TRBV28,TRBD2,many,TRBJ2-7,TGTGCCAGCATCTCTAGCGGGAGGGCTAGAGAGCAGTACTTC,CASISSGRAREQYF
TRBV19,TRBD2,-,TRBJ2-3,TGTGCCAGTAGCCTTCAGCTAGCGGTAACAGATACGCAGTATTTT,CASSLQLAVTDTQYF
TRBV20-1,-,few,TRBJ2-3,TGCAGTGCAGGACTACCCACAGATACGCAGTATTTT,CSAGLPTDTQYF
TRBV24-1,TRBD1,many,TRBJ2-7,TGTGCCACCAGTGGTCCGGGACAGACAAGAAACTACGAGCAGTACTTC,CATSGPGQTRNYEQYF